This TCR beta chain is drawn from a study of T-cell memory formation after mild COVID-19. Study information: The two donors had largely donor-specific TCR clusters. General study results and limits: Contracting CD4+ clones sat mainly in CM and EM; CD8+ in EMRA. For second-wave clones that peaked at day 37, SARS-CoV-2 specificity went unverified.

This clonotype was counted only a few times. The antigen remains undetermined. V was pared by 1 base and J by 9 bases, with 14 bases between. The CDR3 loop spans 14 amino acids. CDR1 and CDR2 from the germline V gene are SGHDN and FVKESK. TCRdb passed the 5' RACE reads through MiXCR, listing each CDR3 protein once. The data contain over 450,000 distinct CDR3 sequences, about 20% of them singletons. The clonotype originates from an adult woman who had mild COVID-19 (a few samples of this study predate the infection). Cell type and time point are not known. The specimen sequenced was PBMCs or a T cell subset sorted from them (not recorded which). The rearrangement uses TRBV14 and TRBJ2-3; D is possibly TRBD2 (5 bases). The CDR3 region is CASSQVQRRRTQYF. The DNA of the CDR3 is TGTGCCAGCAGCCAAGTCCAGCGGCGAAGGACGCAGTATTTT.